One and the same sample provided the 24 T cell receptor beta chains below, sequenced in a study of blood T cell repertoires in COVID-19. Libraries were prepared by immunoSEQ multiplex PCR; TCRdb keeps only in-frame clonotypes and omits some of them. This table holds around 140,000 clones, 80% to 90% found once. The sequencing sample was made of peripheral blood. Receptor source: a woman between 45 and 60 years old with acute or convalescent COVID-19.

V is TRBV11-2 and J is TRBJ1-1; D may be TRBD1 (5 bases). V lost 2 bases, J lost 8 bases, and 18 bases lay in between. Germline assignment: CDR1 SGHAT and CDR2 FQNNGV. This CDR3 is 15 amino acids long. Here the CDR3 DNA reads TGTGCCAGCAGCTTACCCTGGGTAAGGGGAACGGAAGCTTTCTTT. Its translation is CASSLPWVRGTEAFF.

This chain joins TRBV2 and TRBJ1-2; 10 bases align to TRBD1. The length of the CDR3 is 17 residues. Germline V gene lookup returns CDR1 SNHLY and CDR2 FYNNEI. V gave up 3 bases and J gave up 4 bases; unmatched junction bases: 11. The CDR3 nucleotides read TGTGCCAGCAGTGAGGACGGCGGACAGGGGGGATTCTATGGCTACACCTTC. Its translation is CASSEDGGQGGFYGYTF.

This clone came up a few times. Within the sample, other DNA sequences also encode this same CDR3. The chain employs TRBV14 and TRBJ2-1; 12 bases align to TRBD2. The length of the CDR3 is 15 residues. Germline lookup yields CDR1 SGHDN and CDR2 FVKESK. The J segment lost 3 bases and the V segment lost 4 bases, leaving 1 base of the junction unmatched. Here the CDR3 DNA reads TGTGCCAGCAGCCTGGGACTAGCGGGCTACAATGAGCAGTTCTTC. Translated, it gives CASSLGLAGYNEQFF.

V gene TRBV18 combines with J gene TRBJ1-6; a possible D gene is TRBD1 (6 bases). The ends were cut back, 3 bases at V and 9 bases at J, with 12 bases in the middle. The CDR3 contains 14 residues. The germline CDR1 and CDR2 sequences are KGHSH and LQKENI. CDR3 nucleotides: TGTGCCAGCTCACCGGGGGGGGGCACTTCACCCCTCCACTTT. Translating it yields CASSPGGGTSPLHF.

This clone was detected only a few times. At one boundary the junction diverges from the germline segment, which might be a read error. The CDR3 DNA sequence: TGTGCCAGCAGTGAAGCGGTCTATGCGTGCTTT. Translation: CASSEAVYACF. This rearrangement joins TRBV2 to TRBJ1-6; D call uncertain. From germline, CDR1 is SNHLY and CDR2 FYNNEI. The CDR3 extends over 11 amino acids.

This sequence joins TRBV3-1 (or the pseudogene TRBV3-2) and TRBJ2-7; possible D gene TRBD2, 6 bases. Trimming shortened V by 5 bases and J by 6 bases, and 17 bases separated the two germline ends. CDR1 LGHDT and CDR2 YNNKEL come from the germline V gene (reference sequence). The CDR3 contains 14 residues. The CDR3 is CASSAGTGELEQYF. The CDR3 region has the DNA TGTGCCAGCAGCGCGGGGACCGGGGAACTCGAGCAGTACTTC.

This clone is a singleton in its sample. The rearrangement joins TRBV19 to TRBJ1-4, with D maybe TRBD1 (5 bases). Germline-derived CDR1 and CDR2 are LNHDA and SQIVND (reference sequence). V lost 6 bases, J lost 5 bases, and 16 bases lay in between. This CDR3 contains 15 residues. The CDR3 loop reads CASRDPGLQNEKLFF. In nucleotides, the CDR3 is TGTGCCAGTAGAGACCCGGGACTTCAAAATGAAAAACTGTTTTTT.

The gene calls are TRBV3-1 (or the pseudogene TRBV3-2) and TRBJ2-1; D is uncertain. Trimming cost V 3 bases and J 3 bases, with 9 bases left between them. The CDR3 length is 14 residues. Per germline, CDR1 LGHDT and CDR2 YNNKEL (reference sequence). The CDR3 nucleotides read TGTGCCAGCAGCCAGCCAGGTTACTACAATGAGCAGTTCTTC. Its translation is CASSQPGYYNEQFF.

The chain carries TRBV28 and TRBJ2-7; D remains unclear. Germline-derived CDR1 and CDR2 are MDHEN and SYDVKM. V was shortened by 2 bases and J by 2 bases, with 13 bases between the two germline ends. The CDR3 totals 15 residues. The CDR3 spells CASSLLETSTYEQYF. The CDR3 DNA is TGTGCCAGCAGTTTACTCGAGACAAGTACCTACGAGCAGTACTTC.

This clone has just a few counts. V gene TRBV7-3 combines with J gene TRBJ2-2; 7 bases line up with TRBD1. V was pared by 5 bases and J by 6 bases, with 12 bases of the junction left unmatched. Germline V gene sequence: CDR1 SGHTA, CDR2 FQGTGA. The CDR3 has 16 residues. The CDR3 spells CASSTGQLAGSGELFF. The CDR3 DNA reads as TGTGCCAGCAGCACGGGACAGTTGGCAGGGTCCGGGGAGCTGTTTTTT.

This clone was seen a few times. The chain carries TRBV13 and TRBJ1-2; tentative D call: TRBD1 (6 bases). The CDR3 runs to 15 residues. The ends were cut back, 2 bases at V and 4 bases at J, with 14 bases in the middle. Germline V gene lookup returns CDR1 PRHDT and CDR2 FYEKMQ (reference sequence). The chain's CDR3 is CASSLWTADFYGYTF. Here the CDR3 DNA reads TGTGCCAGCAGCTTATGGACAGCCGATTTCTATGGCTACACCTTC.

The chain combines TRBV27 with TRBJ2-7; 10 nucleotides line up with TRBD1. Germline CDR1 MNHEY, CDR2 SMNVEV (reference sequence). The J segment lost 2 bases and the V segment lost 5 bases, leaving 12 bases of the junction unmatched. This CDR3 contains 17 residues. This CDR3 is CASSARGTGEVAYEQYF. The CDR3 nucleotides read TGTGCCAGCAGTGCCCGGGGGACAGGGGAGGTCGCCTACGAGCAGTACTTC.

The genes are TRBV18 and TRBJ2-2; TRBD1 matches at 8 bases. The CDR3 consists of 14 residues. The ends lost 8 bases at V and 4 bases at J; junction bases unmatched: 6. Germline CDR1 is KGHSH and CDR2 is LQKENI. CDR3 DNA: TGTGCCAGCCAAGGACAGGGTGGCACCGGGGAGCTGTTTTTT. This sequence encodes CASQGQGGTGELFF.

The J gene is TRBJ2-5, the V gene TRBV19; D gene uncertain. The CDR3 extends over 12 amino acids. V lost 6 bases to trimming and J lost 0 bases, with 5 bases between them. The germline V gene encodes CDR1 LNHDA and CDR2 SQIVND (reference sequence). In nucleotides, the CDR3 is TGTGCCAGTAGGGTAGACCAAGAGACCCAGTACTTC. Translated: CASRVDQETQYF.

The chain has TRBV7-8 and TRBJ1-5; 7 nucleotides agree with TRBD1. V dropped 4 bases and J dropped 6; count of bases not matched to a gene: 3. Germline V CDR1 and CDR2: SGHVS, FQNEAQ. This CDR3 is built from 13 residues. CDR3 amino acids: CASSWDSAQPQHF. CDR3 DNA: TGTGCCAGCAGCTGGGACAGTGCTCAGCCCCAGCATTTT.

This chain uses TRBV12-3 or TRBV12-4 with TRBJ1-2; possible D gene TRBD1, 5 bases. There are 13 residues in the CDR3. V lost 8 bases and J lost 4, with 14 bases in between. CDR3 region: CASGLDTTYGYTF. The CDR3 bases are TGTGCCAGCGGATTGGACACCACCTATGGCTACACCTTC.

The CDR3 nucleotides read TGTGCCAGTAATTCACAGGGGGTTCAGCCCCAGCATTTT. This codes for CASNSQGVQPQHF. The chain is built from TRBV19 and TRBJ1-5, with TRBD1 matching 8 bases. V was clipped by 7 bases and J by 6 bases; unmatched bases: 5. This CDR3 spans 13 amino acids. Germline V CDR1 and CDR2: LNHDA, SQIVND (reference sequence).

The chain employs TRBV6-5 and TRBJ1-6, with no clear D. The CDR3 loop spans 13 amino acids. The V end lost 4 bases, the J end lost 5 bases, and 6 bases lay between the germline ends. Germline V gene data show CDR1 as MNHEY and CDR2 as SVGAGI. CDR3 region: CASSLQNNSPLHF. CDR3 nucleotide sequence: TGTGCCAGCAGTTTACAGAATAATTCACCCCTCCACTTT.

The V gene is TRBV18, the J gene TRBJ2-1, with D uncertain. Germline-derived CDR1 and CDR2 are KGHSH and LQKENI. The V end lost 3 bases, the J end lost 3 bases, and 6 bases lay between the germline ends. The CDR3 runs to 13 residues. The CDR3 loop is CASSPGSYNEQFF. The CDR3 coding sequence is TGTGCCAGCTCACCGGGCAGCTACAATGAGCAGTTCTTC.

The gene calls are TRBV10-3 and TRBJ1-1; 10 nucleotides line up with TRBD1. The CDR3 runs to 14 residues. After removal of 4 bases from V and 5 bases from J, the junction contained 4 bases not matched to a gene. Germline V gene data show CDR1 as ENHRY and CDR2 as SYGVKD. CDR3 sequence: CAISATGGWTEAFF. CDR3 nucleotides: TGTGCCATCAGTGCGACAGGGGGCTGGACTGAAGCTTTCTTT.

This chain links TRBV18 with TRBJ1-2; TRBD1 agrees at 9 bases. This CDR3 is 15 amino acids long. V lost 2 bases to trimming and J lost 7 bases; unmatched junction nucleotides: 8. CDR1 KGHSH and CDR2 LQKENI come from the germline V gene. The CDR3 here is CASSPVAQGAIGYTF. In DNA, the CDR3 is TGTGCCAGCTCACCAGTGGCACAGGGGGCGATTGGCTACACCTTC.

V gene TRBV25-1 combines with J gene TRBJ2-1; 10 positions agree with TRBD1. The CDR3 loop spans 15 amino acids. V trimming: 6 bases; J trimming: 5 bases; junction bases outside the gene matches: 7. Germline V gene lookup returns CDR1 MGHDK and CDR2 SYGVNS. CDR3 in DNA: TGTGCCAGCAGCCTCCGGGACAGGGGTGACAATGAGCAGTTCTTC. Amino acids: CASSLRDRGDNEQFF.

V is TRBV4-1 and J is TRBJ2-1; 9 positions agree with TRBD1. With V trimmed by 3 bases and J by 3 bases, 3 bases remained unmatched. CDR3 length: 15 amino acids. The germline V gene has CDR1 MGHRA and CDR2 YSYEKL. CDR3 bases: TGCGCCAGCAGCCAGGGACAGGGACACTACAATGAGCAGTTCTTC. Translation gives CASSQGQGHYNEQFF.

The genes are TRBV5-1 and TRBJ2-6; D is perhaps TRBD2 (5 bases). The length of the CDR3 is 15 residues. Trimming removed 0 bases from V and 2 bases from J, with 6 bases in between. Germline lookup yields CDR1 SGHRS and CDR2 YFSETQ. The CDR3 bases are TGCGCCAGCAGCTTGGCCGGGGCTGGGGCCAACGTCCTGACTTTC. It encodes CASSLAGAGANVLTF.